This note documents a single T cell receptor beta chain sequence. Its specificity is unknown. CDR1 and CDR2 (germline): KGHSH, LQKENI. Trimming stripped 3 bases from V and 7 bases from J, with 10 bases between. The CDR3 spans 14 residues. This entry comes from a study of response to subunit inactivated influenza vaccine. General study findings and limits: New T cells are recruited in small numbers by each seasonal influenza vaccination, according to the authors' suggestion.

TCRdb redid the calling of the RT-PCR reads with MiXCR, one entry per CDR3 protein. This table has 400,000 to 650,000 distinct CDR3 sequences, 6% to 9% appearing once. This TCR came from a man in his fifties or sixties who received an inactivated influenza vaccine. The chain recombines TRBV18 with TRBJ1-6; D perhaps matches TRBD1 (6 bases). The starting material was PBMCs from blood, obtained less than 30 months after vaccination. CDR3 amino acids: CASSPRGGNSPLHF. The CDR3 nucleotides read TGTGCCAGCTCACCGAGGGGGGGAAATTCACCCCTCCACTTT.